This TCR beta chain was documented in a study of tumor-infiltrating lymphocytes in localized non-small cell lung cancer. Study in general: Some samples were collected after neoadjuvant chemotherapy; smokers, never-smokers and several histologies were included.

The study, taken as a whole, reports: Immunotypes IM1 and IM2 had similar TCR-derived T-cell fractions. Compared with uninvolved lung, tumors showed higher T cell infiltration by TCRbeta sequencing. Technical variation could not be separated from intratumor heterogeneity here.

In the case of this clone: Its antigen is as yet unknown.

The CDR3 length is 17 residues. Trimming at V came to 5 bases and at J to 0 bases, leaving 5 bases not matched to a gene. The germline V gene has CDR1 SGHTA and CDR2 FQGNSA. Sequenced by immunoSEQ multiplex PCR; TCRdb stores in-frame clones only, minus some. The table records 13,000 to 15,000 clones, nearly 70% of them present only once. The chain employs TRBV7-2 and TRBJ2-3; 13 positions agree with TRBD2. This clonotype was obtained from a human donor with non-small cell lung cancer. Sequencing used uninvolved lung tissue not adjacent to the tumor. This chain's CDR3 is CASSPGLAGPSTDTQYF. The CDR3 DNA reads TGTGCCAGCAGCCCGGGACTAGCGGGGCCTAGCACAGATACGCAGTATTTT. Variable domain in full (rest from reference TRBV7-2 and TRBJ2-3): GAGVSQSPSNKVTEKGKDVELRCDPISGHTALYWYRQSLGQGLEFLIYFQGNSAPDKSGLPSDRFSAERTGGSVSTLTIQRTQQEDSAVYLCASSPGLAGPSTDTQYFGPGTRLTVL.